One sample yielded the 20 T cell receptor beta chains listed below, sequenced in a study of blood T cell repertoires in COVID-19. Only in-frame clones appear in the TCRdb table, and some are missing; sequencing was by immunoSEQ multiplex PCR. The sample yields about 48,000 clones, around 87% seen once. The sequenced sample consisted of peripheral blood. These receptors all come from a human donor in a cohort sampled during active COVID-19.

The genes are TRBV3-1 (or the pseudogene TRBV3-2) and TRBJ1-2; the D is unclear. The CDR3 has 14 residues. V was clipped by 3 bases and J by 4 bases, with 12 bases between them. The germline gives CDR1 LGHDT, CDR2 YNNKEL (reference sequence). Here the CDR3 reads CASSHQARSYGYTF. In DNA form, the CDR3 reads TGTGCCAGCAGCCACCAGGCGCGTTCCTATGGCTACACCTTC.

V usage is TRBV6-6 and J usage is TRBJ2-1; D remains unclear. The CDR3 is made up of 11 amino acids. Germline lookup yields CDR1 MNHNY and CDR2 SVGAGI (reference sequence). With 5 bases removed from V and 10 bases from J, the gap between germline ends came to 9 bases. The CDR3 coding sequence is TGTGCCAGCAGTCGGACCGGGGAGCAGTTCTTC. It is translated as CASSRTGEQFF.

V gene TRBV2 combines with J gene TRBJ1-1, with TRBD1 matching 8 bases. Germline values: CDR1 SNHLY, CDR2 FYNNEI. Trimming removed 9 bases from V and 0 bases from J; junction bases left unmatched: 6. This CDR3 has 14 amino acids. The CDR3 spells CARGQVDMNTEAFF. The CDR3 bases are TGTGCCAGGGGACAGGTGGACATGAACACTGAAGCTTTCTTT.

The genes are TRBV29-1 and TRBJ2-7; TRBD2 agrees at 10 bases. The CDR3 is 15 amino acids. Germline CDR1 is SQVTM and CDR2 is ANQGSEA. Germline trimming cut 0 bases from V and 2 bases from J; bases unmatched to any gene: 4. The CDR3 bases are TGCAGCGTTGAAGATCAGCGGGGGGGTACCTACGAGCAGTACTTC. Protein product: CSVEDQRGGTYEQYF.

This chain connects TRBV28 to TRBJ2-5; 8 positions agree with TRBD1. The V and J ends lost 6 bases and 2 bases, in that order; junction bases with no gene match: 14. CDR3 length equals 17 residues. Germline loops: CDR1 MDHEN, CDR2 SYDVKM. Here the CDR3 reads CASRRQGYRSRQETQYF. CDR3 nucleotides: TGTGCCAGCAGGAGACAGGGGTATCGGAGCCGGCAAGAGACCCAGTACTTC.

The J gene is TRBJ2-7, the V gene TRBV5-1, with TRBD2 matching over 9 bases. With 4 bases clipped from V and 2 bases from J, the junction kept 7 bases outside the gene matches. CDR1 and CDR2 from the germline V gene are SGHRS and YFSETQ. The CDR3 consists of 15 residues. The chain's CDR3 is CASSLQTSGPYEQYF. The CDR3 DNA sequence: TGCGCCAGCAGCCTACAGACTAGCGGACCCTACGAGCAGTACTTC. The full variable domain, with the rest looked up from reference TRBV5-1 and TRBJ2-7, is KAGVTQTPRYLIKTRGQQVTLSCSPISGHRSVSWYQQTPGQGLQFLFEYFSETQRNKGNFPGRFSGRQFSNSRSEMNVSTLELGDSALYLCASSLQTSGPYEQYFGPGTRLTVT.

The CDR3 nucleotides read TGTGCCAGCAGGGGTCAGATCAGGGAGCAGTACTTC. It translates to CASRGQIREQYF. The chain uses TRBV2 and TRBJ2-7; D remains ambiguous. Trimming left V 6 bases short and J 7 bases short, with 13 bases between. Per the germline V gene, CDR1 is SNHLY and CDR2 is FYNNEI. CDR3 size: 12 residues.

V usage is TRBV30 and J usage is TRBJ2-7; a weak D match, TRBD1 (5 bases). V was pared by 0 bases and J by 4 bases, with 13 bases between. Germline V gene sequence: CDR1 GTSNPN, CDR2 SVGIG (reference sequence). This CDR3 region has 14 residues. The CDR3 is CAWSVFGREYEQYF. In nucleotides, the CDR3 is TGTGCCTGGAGTGTCTTCGGCAGGGAATACGAGCAGTACTTC.

The genes are TRBV28 and TRBJ2-1, with D maybe TRBD2 (6 bases). The V gene's germline CDR1 is MDHEN and CDR2 SYDVKM. Trimming removed 2 bases from V and 8 bases from J, with 16 bases in between. The CDR3 totals 15 residues. As DNA, the CDR3 is TGTGCCAGCAGTTTAGTAGGGAGGCCGGGGGATGAGCAGTTCTTC. Encoded protein: CASSLVGRPGDEQFF.

The chain joins TRBV6-5 to TRBJ2-7; 12 nucleotides line up with TRBD1. The CDR3 consists of 14 residues. Unmatched junction bases numbered 6, after V lost 6 bases and J lost 6 bases. CDR1 and CDR2 from the germline V gene are MNHEY and SVGAGI. CDR3 bases: TGTGCCAGCAGCATGGGACAGGGGGCGGCCGAGCAGTACTTC. Amino acids: CASSMGQGAAEQYF.

The V gene is TRBV7-3, the J gene TRBJ2-1, with 11 nucleotides matching TRBD2. Germline CDR1 reads SGHTA; CDR2 reads FQGTGA. CDR3 length equals 14 residues. With 5 bases clipped from V and 4 bases from J, the junction kept 1 base outside the gene matches. As DNA, the CDR3 is TGTGCCAGCAGCCTAGCGGGGGGTTACAATGAGCAGTTCTTC. Residues: CASSLAGGYNEQFF.

J is TRBJ1-4 and V is TRBV2; no definite D call. This CDR3 has 16 amino acids. Germline V CDR1 and CDR2: SNHLY, FYNNEI. Trimming shortened V by 4 bases and J by 0 bases, and 12 bases separated the two germline ends. The CDR3: CASSVPVAATNEKLFF. The DNA of the CDR3 is TGTGCCAGCAGTGTCCCCGTGGCAGCAACTAATGAAAAACTGTTTTTT.

In DNA, the CDR3 is TGTGCCAGCAGTTTATACGGGGGGCCGAGCACTGAAGCTTTCTTT. Protein: CASSLYGGPSTEAFF. The rearrangement uses TRBV28 and TRBJ1-1; tentative D call: TRBD1 (6 bases). The CDR3 sequence is 15 residues long. The ends were cut back, 1 base at V and 4 bases at J, with 13 bases in the middle. CDR1 and CDR2 from the germline V gene are MDHEN and SYDVKM.

The chain's CDR3 is CASSLRGGGSYEQYF. CDR3 nucleotide sequence: TGTGCCAGCAGCCTTCGAGGAGGAGGGTCCTACGAGCAGTACTTC. This chain joins TRBV3-1 (or the pseudogene TRBV3-2) and TRBJ2-7; D may be TRBD2 (6 bases). Germline CDR1 and CDR2: LGHDT and YNNKEL (reference sequence). The CDR3 extends over 15 amino acids. Trimming cost V 4 bases and J 1 base, with 14 bases left between them.

V gene TRBV21-1 combines with J gene TRBJ1-4; TRBD1, the D gene given by the table, was not confirmed from the DNA. TRBV21-1 has pseudogene status. This CDR3 is built from 16 residues. Here the CDR3 DNA reads TGTGCCAGCAGCAGACGGACAGTGACAACTAATGAAAAACTGTTTTTT. Protein sequence: CASSRRTVTTNEKLFF.

V is TRBV19 and J is TRBJ2-2; D not certain. The V gene's germline CDR1 is LNHDA and CDR2 SQIVND (reference sequence). This CDR3 has 12 amino acids. V dropped 10 bases and J dropped 0 bases, with 6 bases sitting between them. In nucleotides, the CDR3 is TGTGCCACTCGGTCGAACACCGGGGAGCTGTTTTTT. Residues: CATRSNTGELFF.

CDR3: CASSVGGRETQYF. The DNA for the CDR3 is TGTGCCAGCAGCGTAGGCGGGAGAGAGACCCAGTACTTC. The chain uses TRBV9 and TRBJ2-5; 7 bases line up with TRBD2. This CDR3 has 13 amino acids. V lost 0 bases to trimming and J lost 4 bases; unmatched junction nucleotides: 0. The germline CDR1 and CDR2 sequences are SGDLS and YYNGEE. Combining the CDR3 with reference TRBV9 and TRBJ2-5 gives the whole variable domain DSGVTQTPKHLITATGQRVTLRCSPRSGDLSVYWYQQSLDQGLQFLIQYYNGEERAKGNILERFSAQQFPDLHSELNLSSLELGDSALYFCASSVGGRETQYFGPGTRLLVL.

The genes are TRBV7-9 and TRBJ2-7, with 10 nucleotides matching TRBD2. With V trimmed by 5 bases and J by 2 bases, 6 bases remained unmatched. Germline V gene sequence: CDR1 SEHNR, CDR2 FQNEAQ (reference sequence). CDR3 length equals 15 residues. This CDR3 reads CASSPGLAEPYEQYF. The DNA of the CDR3 is TGTGCCAGCAGCCCCGGACTAGCGGAGCCCTACGAGCAGTACTTC.

CDR3 protein: CASRTTDFNTEAFF. CDR3 bases: TGTGCCAGCAGAACGACAGATTTTAACACTGAAGCTTTCTTT. V gene TRBV6-5 combines with J gene TRBJ1-1; TRBD1 is a possible D gene (5 bases). The V gene lost 6 bases and the J gene lost 2 bases, with 13 bases spanning the gap. CDR3 length equals 14 residues. Germline values: CDR1 MNHEY, CDR2 SVGAGI.

V is TRBV7-6 and J is TRBJ2-2; 13 bases fit TRBD2. The trim removed 6 bases at V and 7 bases at J, leaving 11 bases unmatched. The germline V gene encodes CDR1 SGHVS and CDR2 FNYEAQ. CDR3 length: 17 residues. The CDR3 reads CASSRGTSGVRGGELFF. DNA of the CDR3: TGTGCCAGCAGTAGAGGGACTAGCGGGGTCCGGGGCGGGGAGCTGTTTTTT.